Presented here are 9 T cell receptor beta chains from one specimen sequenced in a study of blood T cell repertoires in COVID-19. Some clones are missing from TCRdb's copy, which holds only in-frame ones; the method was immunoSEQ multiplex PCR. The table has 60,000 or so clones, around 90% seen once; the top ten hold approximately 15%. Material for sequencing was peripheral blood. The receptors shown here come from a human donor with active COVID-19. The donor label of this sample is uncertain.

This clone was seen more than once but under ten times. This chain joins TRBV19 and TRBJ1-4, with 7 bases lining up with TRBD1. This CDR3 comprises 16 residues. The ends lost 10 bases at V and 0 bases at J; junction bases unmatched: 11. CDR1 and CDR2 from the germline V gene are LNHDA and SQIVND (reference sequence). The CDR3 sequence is CATRTGGDATNEKLFF. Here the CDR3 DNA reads TGTGCCACCAGGACAGGTGGGGATGCAACTAATGAAAAACTGTTTTTT.

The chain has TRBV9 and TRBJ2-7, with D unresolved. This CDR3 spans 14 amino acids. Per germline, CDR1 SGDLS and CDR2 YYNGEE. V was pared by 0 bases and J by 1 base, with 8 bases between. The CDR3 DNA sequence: TGTGCCAGCAGCGTAGGGAGAGGATCCTACGAGCAGTACTTC. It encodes CASSVGRGSYEQYF.

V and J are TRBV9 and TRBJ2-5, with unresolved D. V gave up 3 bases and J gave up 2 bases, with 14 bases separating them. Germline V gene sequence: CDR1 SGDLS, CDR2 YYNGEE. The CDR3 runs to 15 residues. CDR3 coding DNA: TGTGCCAGCAGCGCCGACGGAGTATCTCAAGAGACCCAGTACTTC. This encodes CASSADGVSQETQYF.

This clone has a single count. CDR3 loop: CASSLVDRVNEKLFF. The CDR3 bases are TGTGCCAGCAGCTTAGTTGACAGGGTTAATGAAAAACTGTTTTTT. This chain links TRBV7-2 with TRBJ1-4; 7 bases agree with TRBD1. The CDR3 covers 15 residues. Per germline, CDR1 SGHTA and CDR2 FQGNSA. The V segment lost 1 base and the J segment 4 bases; nucleotides outside the gene matches: 3. The full variable domain, its missing parts supplied by reference TRBV7-2 and TRBJ1-4, is GAGVSQSPSNKVTEKGKDVELRCDPISGHTALYWYRQSLGQGLEFLIYFQGNSAPDKSGLPSDRFSAERTGGSVSTLTIQRTQQEDSAVYLCASSLVDRVNEKLFFGSGTQLSVL.

Here the CDR3 DNA reads TGTGCCAGTAGCCGGGACAGCCGAATGAACACTGAAGCTTTCTTT. Translating it yields CASSRDSRMNTEAFF. V gene TRBV19 combines with J gene TRBJ1-1, with 7 bases that match TRBD1. V lost 6 bases, J lost 0 bases, and 7 bases stayed unmatched. The CDR3 has 15 amino acids. Germline CDR1 is LNHDA and CDR2 is SQIVND (reference sequence).

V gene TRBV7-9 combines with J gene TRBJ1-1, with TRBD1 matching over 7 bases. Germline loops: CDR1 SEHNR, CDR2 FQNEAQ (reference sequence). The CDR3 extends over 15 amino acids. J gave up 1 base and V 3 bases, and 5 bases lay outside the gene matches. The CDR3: CASSFGGGGNTEAFF. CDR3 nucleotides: TGTGCCAGCAGCTTTGGAGGGGGCGGGAACACTGAAGCTTTCTTT.

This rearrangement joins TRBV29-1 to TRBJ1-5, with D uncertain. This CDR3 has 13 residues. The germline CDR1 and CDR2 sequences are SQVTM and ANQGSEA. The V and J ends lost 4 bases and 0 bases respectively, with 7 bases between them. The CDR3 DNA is TGCAGCGTTGGATGGAGTAGCAATCAGCCCCAGCATTTT. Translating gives CSVGWSSNQPQHF.

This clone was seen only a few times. CDR3 DNA sequence: TGTGCCAGCAGCCAAGCGGAGGGGGGAGCGGGGGGTTTTTCAGATACGCAGTATTTT. Its translation: CASSQAEGGAGGFSDTQYF. The chain is built from TRBV3-1 (or the pseudogene TRBV3-2) and TRBJ2-3, with 9 bases that match TRBD2. Germline V gene lookup returns CDR1 LGHDT and CDR2 YNNKEL (reference sequence). With V trimmed by 1 base and J by 4 bases, 15 bases remained unmatched. The CDR3 loop spans 19 amino acids.

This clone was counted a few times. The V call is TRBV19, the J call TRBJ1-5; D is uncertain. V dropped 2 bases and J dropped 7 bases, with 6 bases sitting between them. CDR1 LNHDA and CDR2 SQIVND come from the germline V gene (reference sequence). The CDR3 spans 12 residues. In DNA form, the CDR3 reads TGTGCCAGTAGTATACGAGGCCAGCCCCAGCATTTT. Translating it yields CASSIRGQPQHF.